These 25 T cell receptor beta chains were sequenced from one sample in a study of cytomegalovirus exposure and HLA in healthy donors. TCRdb's table, derived via immunoSEQ multiplex PCR, lists solely in-frame clones and lacks some. This sample yields about 69,000 clones, of which around 93% are seen a single time; 1% belongs to the top ten. Sequencing was carried out using PBMCs. These receptors all stem from a woman aged 18-29 years in good health and CMV-seronegative.

The V and J genes are TRBV9 and TRBJ2-3, with 7 bases lining up with TRBD2. The germline CDR1 and CDR2 sequences are SGDLS and YYNGEE. The CDR3 covers 16 residues. Unmatched junction bases numbered 5, after V lost 0 bases and J lost 1 base. The CDR3 bases are TGTGCCAGCAGCGTAGGTGCGGGAGCAGGCACAGATACGCAGTATTTT. Amino acids: CASSVGAGAGTDTQYF.

This chain connects TRBV10-1 to TRBJ2-1; 16 bases match TRBD2. Germline CDR1 reads WNHNN; CDR2 reads SYGVQD (reference sequence). The CDR3 is made up of 18 amino acids. V lost 2 bases to trimming and J lost 2 bases; unmatched junction nucleotides: 3. CDR3 coding DNA: TGCGCCAGCAGTGAGAAGGGACTAGCGGGGGGGCCCTACAATGAGCAGTTCTTC. It encodes CASSEKGLAGGPYNEQFF.

This chain connects TRBV27 to TRBJ2-6, with D possibly matching TRBD1 (5 bases). CDR3 length: 14 residues. The germline gives CDR1 MNHEY, CDR2 SMNVEV (reference sequence). V was pared by 5 bases and J by 2 bases, with 7 bases between. CDR3 nucleotides: TGTGCCAGCAGTGGGGCGGCTGGGGCCAACGTCCTGACTTTC. It specifies CASSGAAGANVLTF.

The chain carries TRBV28 and TRBJ2-1, with D possibly being TRBD1 (5 bases). CDR3 length: 14 amino acids. V was pared by 4 bases and J by 6 bases, with 13 bases between. Looked up from germline, CDR1 is MDHEN and CDR2 is SYDVKM. CDR3 sequence reads: CASSSTDSTNEQFF. The CDR3 nucleotides read TGTGCCAGCAGTTCGACAGACTCGACCAATGAGCAGTTCTTC.

The J gene is TRBJ2-3, the V gene TRBV6-4; the D gene is possibly TRBD1 (5 bases). Per the germline V gene, CDR1 is MRHNA and CDR2 is SNTAGT. This CDR3 region has 15 residues. Trimming took 0 bases from V and 2 from J, leaving 9 bases between them. The CDR3 loop reads CASSDSGQATDTQYF. The CDR3 DNA is TGTGCCAGCAGTGACTCGGGGCAAGCCACAGATACGCAGTATTTT.

The chain is built from TRBV18 and TRBJ1-1; D uncertain. With 3 bases removed from V and 4 bases from J, the gap between germline ends came to 6 bases. The CDR3 has 12 residues. Germline CDR1 is KGHSH and CDR2 is LQKENI. CDR3 residues: CASSPVSTEAFF. The CDR3 region has the DNA TGTGCCAGCTCACCGGTCAGCACTGAAGCTTTCTTT.

The chain combines TRBV28 with TRBJ2-7; 7 positions agree with TRBD2. Germline values: CDR1 MDHEN, CDR2 SYDVKM. The trim removed 2 bases at V and 3 bases at J, leaving 1 base unmatched. The CDR3 has 13 residues. The CDR3 reads CASSLKRGYEQYF. CDR3 in DNA: TGTGCCAGCAGTTTAAAGCGGGGCTACGAGCAGTACTTC.

The chain joins TRBV9 to TRBJ2-5; a possible D gene is TRBD2 (6 bases). Germline V lookup: CDR1 SGDLS, CDR2 YYNGEE. This CDR3 spans 15 amino acids. Trimming left V 3 bases short and J 5 bases short, with 17 bases between. The CDR3 sequence is CASSAQPGVVETQYF. The CDR3 DNA sequence: TGTGCCAGCAGCGCACAGCCGGGAGTGGTGGAGACCCAGTACTTC.

V and J are TRBV5-1 and TRBJ2-3; 7 positions match TRBD2. J was trimmed by 2 bases and V by 7 bases; bases with no gene match: 7. Per germline, CDR1 SGHRS and CDR2 YFSETQ. CDR3 size: 14 residues. The CDR3 DNA reads as TGCGCCAGCTGGGGGGGTATGACCACAGATACGCAGTATTTT. Amino acids: CASWGGMTTDTQYF.

The chain joins TRBV13 to TRBJ2-1; the match to TRBD2 covers 8 bases. V was pared by 5 bases and J by 4 bases, with 7 bases of the junction left unmatched. There are 15 residues in the CDR3. Germline V gives CDR1 PRHDT, CDR2 FYEKMQ (reference sequence). The CDR3 DNA reads as TGTGCCAGCAGCCACGGGGGGGCCACTTACAATGAGCAGTTCTTC. It specifies CASSHGGATYNEQFF.

This clone was counted between two and nine times. The chain recombines TRBV4-3 with TRBJ1-1; D gene ambiguous. The CDR3 is made up of 14 amino acids. V was shortened by 0 bases and J by 2 bases, with 7 bases between the two germline ends. Germline CDR1 and CDR2: LGHNA and YSLEER. The CDR3 nucleotides read TGCGCCAGCAGCCAAGATTACAGCAACACTGAAGCTTTCTTT. It codes for CASSQDYSNTEAFF.

The V and J genes are TRBV25-1 and TRBJ2-3, with 9 bases fitting TRBD2. This CDR3 spans 15 amino acids. Germline CDR1 MGHDK, CDR2 SYGVNS. V dropped 3 bases and J dropped 3; count of bases not matched to a gene: 4. In DNA, the CDR3 is TGTGCCAGCAGTGACGGACTAGCGTTTACAGATACGCAGTATTTT. This gives the protein CASSDGLAFTDTQYF.

The chain has TRBV6-5 and TRBJ2-3; weak D call: TRBD1 (5 bases). The CDR3 has 16 residues. The germline gives CDR1 MNHEY, CDR2 SVGAGI. V was clipped by 2 bases and J by 0 bases, with 12 bases between them. The CDR3 protein is CASSYVRTTSTDTQYF. DNA for the CDR3: TGTGCCAGCAGTTACGTAAGGACAACTAGCACAGATACGCAGTATTTT.

The DNA of the CDR3 is TGTGCCAGCAGTCGGGACTACTCTAGCACAGATACGCAGTATTTT. This sequence encodes CASSRDYSSTDTQYF. The gene calls are TRBV6-5 and TRBJ2-3; 7 nucleotides agree with TRBD2. Germline assignment: CDR1 MNHEY and CDR2 SVGAGI. The CDR3 runs to 15 residues. V lost 5 bases and J lost 0; bases outside the gene matches: 5.

The chain joins TRBV2 to TRBJ2-5, with D possibly matching TRBD2 (6 bases). Trimming pared 7 bases from V and 1 base from J, leaving 13 bases between. The CDR3 totals 14 residues. The germline V gene encodes CDR1 SNHLY and CDR2 FYNNEI. As DNA, the CDR3 is TGTGCCAGCACCCTGGCGGGACTCCAAGAGACCCAGTACTTC. It specifies CASTLAGLQETQYF.

DNA for the CDR3: TGTGCCAGCAGTTCCGAACTAGCGGACTGGACCTACGAGCAGTACTTC. This encodes CASSSELADWTYEQYF. This chain links TRBV27 with TRBJ2-7, with 8 bases that match TRBD2. Trimming cost V 4 bases and J 2 bases; bases outside gene matches: 10. Per the germline V gene, CDR1 is MNHEY and CDR2 is SMNVEV (reference sequence). This CDR3 has 16 residues.

This chain joins TRBV13 and TRBJ2-3; 11 bases are a match to TRBD2. Germline V gene data show CDR1 as PRHDT and CDR2 as FYEKMQ (reference sequence). CDR3 length equals 16 residues. V lost 5 bases, J lost 2 bases, and 6 bases stayed unmatched. Here the CDR3 DNA reads TGTGCCAGCAGCCCCCGACTAGCGGGGTACACAGATACGCAGTATTTT. Its protein product is CASSPRLAGYTDTQYF.

This chain joins TRBV28 and TRBJ1-5, with a weak D call TRBD1 (6 bases). Germline CDR1 MDHEN, CDR2 SYDVKM. The CDR3 extends over 19 amino acids. The V end lost 1 base, the J end lost 1 base, and 20 bases lay between the germline ends. CDR3 DNA: TGTGCCAGCAGTTTATCTGGGGGGGGTGGACAGTCGAGCAATCAGCCCCAGCATTTT. It translates to CASSLSGGGGQSSNQPQHF.

The V and J genes are TRBV5-4 and TRBJ1-2, with a possible D match to TRBD1 (5 bases). V dropped 4 bases and J dropped 7 bases, with 11 bases sitting between them. Germline V gene data show CDR1 as SGHNT and CDR2 as YYREEE (reference sequence). The CDR3 is 12 amino acids. The CDR3 region is CASSSGGVGYTF. The CDR3 DNA is TGTGCCAGCAGCAGCGGGGGGGTTGGCTACACCTTC.

V usage is TRBV5-1 and J usage is TRBJ1-2; tentative D call: TRBD1 (5 bases). The germline V gene encodes CDR1 SGHRS and CDR2 YFSETQ. Between the trimmed V and J ends, which lost 6 bases and 3 bases, there was a span of 15 bases. There are 14 residues in the CDR3. This chain's CDR3 is CASTRGRDDYGYTF. The CDR3 DNA is TGCGCCAGCACCCGGGGGAGGGACGACTATGGCTACACCTTC.

The rearrangement uses TRBV10-3 and TRBJ1-1; 7 bases agree with TRBD1. The CDR3 totals 14 residues. V shed 6 bases, J shed 5 bases, and the junction held 9 bases outside the gene matches. Looked up from germline, CDR1 is ENHRY and CDR2 is SYGVKD. Written as DNA, the CDR3 is TGTGCCATCAGGCCTGACAGGGAGGTTACTGAAGCTTTCTTT. Translated, it gives CAIRPDREVTEAFF.

V and J are TRBV7-8 and TRBJ1-2, with 7 bases identical to TRBD1. The CDR3 is made up of 14 amino acids. V lost 6 bases and J lost 5; bases outside the gene matches: 9. Germline lookup yields CDR1 SGHVS and CDR2 FQNEAQ. The CDR3 DNA reads as TGTGCCAGCAGTGGGACAGACGTCGTTTATGGCTACACCTTC. It is translated as CASSGTDVVYGYTF.

V gene TRBV6-4 combines with J gene TRBJ1-6, with no clear D. The CDR3 has 15 residues. CDR1 and CDR2 from the germline V gene are MRHNA and SNTAGT. V was shortened by 0 bases and J by 10 bases, with 13 bases between the two germline ends. CDR3 loop: CASSDSGEEESPLHF. The DNA for the CDR3 is TGTGCCAGCAGTGACTCTGGGGAGGAGGAATCACCCCTCCACTTT.

This rearrangement joins TRBV15 to TRBJ1-6; D is perhaps TRBD1 (6 bases). This CDR3 comprises 16 residues. Trimming pared 0 bases from V and 7 bases from J, leaving 13 bases between. Germline loops: CDR1 LNHNV, CDR2 YYDKDF (reference sequence). In DNA, the CDR3 is TGTGCCACCAGCAGAGATCGGGGGGGCGCGAATTCACCCCTCCACTTT. The encoded protein is CATSRDRGGANSPLHF.

The chain has TRBV10-3 and TRBJ1-5, with D perhaps TRBD1 (5 bases). Trimming shortened V by 10 bases and J by 7 bases, and 26 bases separated the two germline ends. The CDR3 runs 16 residues. Germline V CDR1 and CDR2: ENHRY, SYGVKD. For the CDR3, the DNA is TGTGCCACCTCTCCGGGGGACTCAGGAGGGTACCAGCCCCAGCATTTT. Its translation is CATSPGDSGGYQPQHF.